Shown below are 5 T cell receptor beta chains from a single sample sequenced in a study of technical replicates of blood from a few donors. Generated by immunoSEQ multiplex PCR, the TCRdb table keeps only in-frame clones and is missing some. This sample has under 80,000 clones, with around 92% found just once. Sequences were obtained from T cells isolated from PBMCs. All receptors come from a human donor in good health. Some clones in this sample may be carry-over from other donors' samples.

This clone appeared a few times. In DNA, the CDR3 is TGTGCCAGCAGCCGTACCAGGGCAGATACGCAGTATTTT. It codes for CASSRTRADTQYF. J is TRBJ2-3 and V is TRBV14; weak D call: TRBD1 (5 bases). The germline gives CDR1 SGHDN, CDR2 FVKESK. There are 13 residues in the CDR3. Trimming pared 4 bases from V and 4 bases from J, leaving 9 bases between.

This clone was observed a single time. The chain links TRBV18 to TRBJ1-1; 10 bases are a match to TRBD1. Losses at the gene ends were 3 bases for V and 5 bases for J; bases not matched to a gene: 9. CDR1 and CDR2 from the germline V gene are KGHSH and LQKENI. This CDR3 is 16 amino acids long. The CDR3: CASSPGDRGGRTEAFF. DNA for the CDR3: TGTGCCAGCTCACCTGGGGACAGGGGCGGTAGGACTGAAGCTTTCTTT.

The V call is TRBV29-1, the J call TRBJ2-3, with 7 positions matching TRBD1. This CDR3 has 15 residues. CDR1 and CDR2 from the germline V gene are SQVTM and ANQGSEA. With V trimmed by 6 bases and J by 1 base, 10 bases remained unmatched. Here the CDR3 DNA reads TGCAGCGTCAATAGTGGACAGGTCGGCACAGATACGCAGTATTTT. It yields the protein CSVNSGQVGTDTQYF.

V is TRBV9 and J is TRBJ2-3; possible D gene TRBD1, 6 bases. There are 13 residues in the CDR3. Germline CDR1 reads SGDLS; CDR2 reads YYNGEE. V was pared by 4 bases and J by 6 bases, with 12 bases between. The CDR3 DNA follows: TGTGCCAGCAGCCCCTCAGGGGTGGATACGCAGTATTTT. It yields the protein CASSPSGVDTQYF.

The V gene is TRBV5-5, the J gene TRBJ2-7; D is perhaps TRBD1 (5 bases). This CDR3 is built from 15 residues. Trimming removed 0 bases from V and 3 bases from J, with 13 bases in between. Per the germline V gene, CDR1 is SGHKS and CDR2 is YYEKEE (reference sequence). The CDR3 loop is CASSLEVAGIYEQYF. The DNA of the CDR3 is TGTGCCAGCAGCTTGGAAGTTGCAGGGATCTACGAGCAGTACTTC.